The present T cell receptor (beta chain) was sequenced within a study of CXCR3-negative and CXCR3-positive naive CD8 T cells. UMI labels and 5' RACE were used to prepare the TRB cDNA libraries. One entry per CDR3 protein, without DNA, is what TCRdb gives after re-calling the 5' RACE reads. Its table lists just over 60,000 distinct CDR3 sequences. CDR1 and CDR2 from the germline V gene are DFQATT and SNEGSKA (reference sequence). The CDR3 totals 17 residues. This receptor was identified in a human donor in good health. Some clones in this sample may be carry-over from other donors' samples. V usage is TRBV20-1 and J usage is TRBJ2-1; TCRdb gives TRBD2 as the D gene, but with no DNA this cannot be confirmed. The specimen sequenced was naive CXCR3- CD8+ T cells from blood. Described subset: CD45RO-CCR7+CD27+CD95- naive CD8+ T cells lacking CXCR3 (TNR3-). CDR3 loop: CSAFGLAGSEPVNEQFF.